This T cell receptor beta chain was sequenced in a study of CD8+ T cells in alopecia areata. Study information: Treated individuals took tofacitinib by mouth, 5 to 10 mg twice daily. Study observations and caveats: Patients shared TCRs less clearly than mice did, possibly owing to HLA. Scalp and blood samples kept many expanded lesional clones throughout tofacitinib. With one nonresponder, baseline CD8+ expansion's link to response remains uncertain.

Between the trimmed V and J ends, which lost 3 bases and 3 bases, there was a span of 14 bases. Germline loops: CDR1 SEHNR, CDR2 FQNEAQ (reference sequence). This CDR3 is 15 amino acids long. A remark on this clone: The antigen remains undetermined.

As for treatment: oral pan-JAK inhibitor, 5-10 mg twice daily. RNA, once extracted, was reverse transcribed into cDNA for use as the sequencing template. Here immunoSEQ multiplex PCR was the method, and the copy in TCRdb shows in-frame clones only, minus some. Of 100,000 to 140,000 clones in the sample, 84% were seen once. The sequencing used CD8+ T cells sorted from blood, collected at week 24, from a patient treated with tofacitinib. V usage is TRBV7-9 and J usage is TRBJ2-5; perhaps TRBD1 as D (6 bases). This clonotype was obtained from a human donor with alopecia areata. CDR3 coding DNA: TGTGCCAGCAGCTTCCCCGGGACAAATAAAGAGACCCAGTACTTC. Translating it yields CASSFPGTNKETQYF.